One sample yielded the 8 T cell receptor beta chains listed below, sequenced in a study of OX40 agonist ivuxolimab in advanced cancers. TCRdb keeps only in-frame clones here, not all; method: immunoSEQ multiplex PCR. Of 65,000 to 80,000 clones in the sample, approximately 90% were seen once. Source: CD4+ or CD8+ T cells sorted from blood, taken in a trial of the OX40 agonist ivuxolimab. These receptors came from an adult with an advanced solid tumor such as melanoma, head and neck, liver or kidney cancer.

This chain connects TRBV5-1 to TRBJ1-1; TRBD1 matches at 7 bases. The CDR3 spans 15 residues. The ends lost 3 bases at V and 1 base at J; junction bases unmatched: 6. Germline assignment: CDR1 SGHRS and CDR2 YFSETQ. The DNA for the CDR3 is TGCGCCAGCAGCTCGAACAGGGGAGAGAACACTGAAGCTTTCTTT. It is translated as CASSSNRGENTEAFF.

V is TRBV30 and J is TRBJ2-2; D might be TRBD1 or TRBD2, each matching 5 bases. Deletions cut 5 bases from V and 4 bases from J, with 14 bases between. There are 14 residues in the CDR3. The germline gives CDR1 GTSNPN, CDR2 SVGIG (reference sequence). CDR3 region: CAWDREGPTGELFF. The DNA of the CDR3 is TGTGCCTGGGACCGTGAGGGGCCCACCGGGGAGCTGTTTTTT.

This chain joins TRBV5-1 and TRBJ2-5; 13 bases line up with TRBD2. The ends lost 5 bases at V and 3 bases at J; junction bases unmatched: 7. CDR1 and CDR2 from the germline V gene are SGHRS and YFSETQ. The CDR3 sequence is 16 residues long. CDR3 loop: CASRRRTSGSEETQYF. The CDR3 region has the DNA TGCGCCAGCAGGCGGAGGACTAGCGGGAGTGAAGAGACCCAGTACTTC.

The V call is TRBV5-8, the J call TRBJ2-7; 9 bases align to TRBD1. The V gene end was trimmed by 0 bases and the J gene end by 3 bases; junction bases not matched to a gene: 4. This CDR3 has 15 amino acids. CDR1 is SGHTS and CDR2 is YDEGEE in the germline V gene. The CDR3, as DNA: TGTGCCAGCAGCTTGGCGGGACAGGGAGACTACGAGCAGTACTTC. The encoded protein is CASSLAGQGDYEQYF.

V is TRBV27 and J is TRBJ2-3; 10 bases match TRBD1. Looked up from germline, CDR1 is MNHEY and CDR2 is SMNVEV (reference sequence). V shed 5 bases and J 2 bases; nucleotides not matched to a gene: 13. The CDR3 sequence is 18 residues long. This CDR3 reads CASSRQGAIKLATDTQYF. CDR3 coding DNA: TGTGCCAGCAGTCGACAGGGGGCGATCAAACTTGCCACAGATACGCAGTATTTT.

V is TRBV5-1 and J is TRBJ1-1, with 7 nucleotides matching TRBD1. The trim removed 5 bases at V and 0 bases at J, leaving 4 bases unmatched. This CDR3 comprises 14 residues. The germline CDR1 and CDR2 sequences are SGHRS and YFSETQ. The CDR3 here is CASRAGTVNTEAFF. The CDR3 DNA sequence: TGCGCCAGCAGGGCCGGGACAGTGAACACTGAAGCTTTCTTT.

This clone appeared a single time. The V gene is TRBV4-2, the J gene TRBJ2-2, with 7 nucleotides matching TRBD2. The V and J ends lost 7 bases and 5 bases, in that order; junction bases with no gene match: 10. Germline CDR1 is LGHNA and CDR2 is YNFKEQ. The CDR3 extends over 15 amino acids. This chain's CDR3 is CASKMGGIRTGELFF. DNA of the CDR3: TGTGCCAGCAAGATGGGGGGGATTCGGACCGGGGAGCTGTTTTTT.

The DNA of the CDR3 is TGTGCCAGCAGCCCCACAGTGAACTATGGCTACACCTTC. It is translated as CASSPTVNYGYTF. V gene TRBV7-2 combines with J gene TRBJ1-2; D is undetermined. Trimming removed 5 bases from V and 2 bases from J, with 9 bases in between. Germline CDR1 is SGHTA and CDR2 is FQGNSA. The CDR3 spans 13 residues.